Presented here are 16 T cell receptor beta chains from one specimen sequenced in a study of CD8+CD57+ T cells in acquired aplastic anemia. For CDR3 and TCR beta VDJ profiling, genomic DNA was the template used. Each CDR3 protein is one row after TCRdb ran MiXCR on the reads. The data hold hundreds of thousands of distinct CDR3 sequences, with less than 35% observed a single time. Patients included in sequencing had previously demonstrated CD8+CD57+ cell expansion by flow cytometry. Sequenced input: sorted CD4+, CD8+, or CD8+CD57+ T cells (not recorded which) from PBMCs. The receptors were gathered from a human donor with aplastic anemia.

Concerning this clonotype: A much larger clone differs by one base, so this may be a read error. The chain carries TRBV20-1 and TRBJ1-1; D not resolved. The CDR3 runs 12 residues. CDR1 DFQATT and CDR2 SNEGSKA come from the germline V gene (reference sequence). In DNA form, the CDR3 reads TGCAGTGCTATTCAAGTGAACGCTGAAGCTTTCTTT. It yields the protein CSAIQVNAEAFF.

This clonotype was seen only a few times. The CDR3 is CASSVAIAGGGSGELFF. In DNA, the CDR3 is TGTGCCAGCAGCGTAGCTATCGCGGGGGGTGGAAGCGGGGAGCTGTTTTTT. The rearrangement uses TRBV9 and TRBJ2-2, with 8 bases that match TRBD2. This CDR3 is 17 amino acids long. V lost 0 bases to trimming and J lost 7 bases; unmatched junction nucleotides: 11. Per the germline V gene, CDR1 is SGDLS and CDR2 is YYNGEE.

This clonotype showed up just a few times. The chain's CDR3 is CSARSGRAGETQYF. CDR3 DNA: TGCAGTGCTCGTAGCGGGAGGGCCGGAGAGACCCAGTACTTC. V usage is TRBV20-1 and J usage is TRBJ2-5, with 11 nucleotides matching TRBD2. Germline loops: CDR1 DFQATT, CDR2 SNEGSKA (reference sequence). With V trimmed by 5 bases and J by 4 bases, 6 bases remained unmatched. This CDR3 has 14 residues.

The genes are TRBV20-1 and TRBJ2-1, with D possibly called TRBD1 or TRBD2 (5 bases each). The CDR3 consists of 13 residues. The ends were cut back, 6 bases at V and 7 bases at J, with 16 bases in the middle. Germline values: CDR1 DFQATT, CDR2 SNEGSKA (reference sequence). CDR3 protein: CSARRGAENEQFF. DNA of the CDR3: TGCAGTGCCAGAAGGGGAGCGGAAAATGAGCAGTTCTTC.

The rearrangement links TRBV18 to TRBJ1-4, with D maybe TRBD1 (6 bases). The CDR3 covers 16 residues. Germline-derived CDR1 and CDR2 are KGHSH and LQKENI. Trimming removed 2 bases at V and 3 bases at J, with 13 bases between. This CDR3 is CASSPFAQGANEKLFF. DNA for the CDR3: TGTGCCAGCTCACCATTTGCACAGGGAGCTAATGAAAAACTGTTTTTT.

As DNA, the CDR3 is TGTGCCACCAGCAGCTACCCAACGGCCACAGGGGTCTATGGCTACACCTTC. Translated, it gives CATSSYPTATGVYGYTF. V gene TRBV15 combines with J gene TRBJ1-2; TRBD1 aligns across 7 bases. The CDR3 length is 17 residues. Germline V gene data show CDR1 as LNHNV and CDR2 as YYDKDF (reference sequence). Losses at the gene ends were 3 bases for V and 4 bases for J; bases not matched to a gene: 14.

There are many counts of this clonotype. J is TRBJ2-7 and V is TRBV11-1; TRBD2 matches at 8 bases. Germline CDR1 and CDR2: SGHAT and FQDESV (reference sequence). Germline trimming cut 5 bases from V and 7 bases from J; bases unmatched to any gene: 7. The CDR3 extends over 13 amino acids. The CDR3 DNA sequence: TGTGCCAGCAGCACCAATCGGGAGGGGGAGCAGTACTTC. Translated, it gives CASSTNREGEQYF.

The chain combines TRBV10-3 with TRBJ2-7; 11 bases are a match to TRBD2. CDR1 and CDR2 from the germline V gene are ENHRY and SYGVKD. The CDR3 has 13 amino acids. The V segment lost 10 bases and the J segment 3 bases; nucleotides outside the gene matches: 5. The CDR3 reads CASKTSGGYEQYF. CDR3 in DNA: TGTGCCAGCAAAACTAGCGGGGGCTACGAGCAGTACTTC.

Only a few counts were recorded for this clonotype. J is TRBJ2-7 and V is TRBV30, with D perhaps being TRBD1 or TRBD2 (6 bases each). The CDR3 runs to 14 residues. The ends were cut back, 7 bases at V and 0 bases at J, with 16 bases in the middle. Germline V gives CDR1 GTSNPN, CDR2 SVGIG (reference sequence). This CDR3 is CASTSGALSYEQYF. CDR3 DNA: TGTGCCTCGACCTCGGGGGCCCTCTCCTACGAGCAGTACTTC.

About this clonotype itself: A much larger clone lies one base from this, so it may be a read error. Here the CDR3 omits its conserved ending phenylalanine or tryptophan, so a read error is the likely source. The chain links TRBV20-1 to TRBJ2-5; TRBD2 is a possible D gene (6 bases). CDR1 DFQATT and CDR2 SNEGSKA come from the germline V gene (reference sequence). The V end lost 6 bases, the J end lost 4 bases, and 9 bases lay between the germline ends. The CDR3 consists of 11 residues. The DNA for the CDR3 is TGCAGTGCGGAGGGCGGAGAGACCCAGTACTCC. It translates to CSAEGGETQYS.

This rearrangement joins TRBV20-1 to TRBJ2-5; 9 bases fit TRBD2. The CDR3 length is 16 residues. V lost 5 bases to trimming and J lost 1 base; unmatched junction nucleotides: 11. Germline assignment: CDR1 DFQATT and CDR2 SNEGSKA (reference sequence). Written as DNA, the CDR3 is TGCAGTGCTTGCCAGGCTAGCGGGACACGCCAAGAGACCCAGTACTTC. It yields the protein CSACQASGTRQETQYF.

In this sample, this clonotype turned up many times. CDR3 sequence: CASSLDRGLVFGNQPQHF. CDR3 sequence (DNA): TGTGCCAGCAGCCTGGACAGGGGGCTCGTATTTGGCAATCAGCCCCAGCATTTT. The V and J genes are TRBV2 and TRBJ1-5; 11 bases match TRBD1. From germline, CDR1 is SNHLY and CDR2 FYNNEI. V was clipped by 6 bases and J by 2 bases; unmatched bases: 12. The CDR3 covers 18 residues.

This clonotype has a handful of counts. The V and J genes are TRBV6-1 and TRBJ1-5; D is undetermined. CDR3 size: 13 residues. The germline V gene has CDR1 MNHNS and CDR2 SASEGT. V was shortened by 8 bases and J by 3 bases, with 11 bases between the two germline ends. The CDR3 coding sequence is TGTGCCAGCTTTTGGGGTTACAATCAGCCCCAGCATTTT. Amino acids: CASFWGYNQPQHF.

The V gene is TRBV11-2, the J gene TRBJ2-7, with 8 bases matching TRBD1. V gave up 4 bases and J gave up 3 bases; unmatched junction bases: 8. The germline V gene has CDR1 SGHAT and CDR2 FQNNGV. CDR3 length: 15 residues. CDR3 nucleotide sequence: TGTGCCAGCAGCTCGTCCGGGACAGGATTCTACGAGCAGTACTTC. This encodes CASSSSGTGFYEQYF.

In its sample, this clonotype was seen a few times. This chain connects TRBV7-9 to TRBJ2-5; 8 nucleotides agree with TRBD2. Germline CDR1 is SEHNR and CDR2 is FQNEAQ (reference sequence). This CDR3 contains 15 residues. The junction had 12 bases not matched to a gene; V was cut back by 7 bases and J by 5 bases. CDR3 in amino acids: CASTGTSGTSETQYF. CDR3 nucleotides: TGTGCCAGCACTGGGACTAGTGGGACCAGCGAGACCCAGTACTTC.

This chain links TRBV5-6 with TRBJ1-5, with TRBD1 identical over 10 bases. The germline gives CDR1 SGHDT, CDR2 YYEEEE. The V and J ends lost 3 bases and 7 bases, in that order; junction bases with no gene match: 10. The CDR3 is 16 amino acids. The CDR3 nucleotides are TGTGCCAGCAGCTCATGGGGGACAGGGGCAGGACAGCCCCAGCATTTT. It codes for CASSSWGTGAGQPQHF.